Below, 24 T cell receptor beta chains from the same sample are listed, as sequenced in a study of human T cells and chemical hapten exposure. TCRdb independently ran MiXCR on the RACE reads; one entry per CDR3 protein. The sample shows over 11,000 distinct CDR3 sequences, about a sixth of them seen only once. As to time point: patch test 1, 2 weeks after DPC sensitization. As to treatment: therapeutic diphenylcyclopropenone sensitization with weekly scalp DPC. Specimen: whole blood, collected in connection with sensitization to the hapten diphenylcyclopropenone (DPC). Receptors originate from a woman aged 30 to 39 with alopecia areata. Some clones in this sample may be carry-over from other donors' samples.

The rearrangement joins TRBV11-2 to TRBJ2-7; D might be TRBD2 (6 bases). Deletions cut 3 bases from V and 7 bases from J, with 19 bases between. Per germline, CDR1 SGHAT and CDR2 FQNNGV. This CDR3 has 15 amino acids. In nucleotides, the CDR3 is TGTGCCAGCAGCTTCCTTGCGCGGGGCCCAATGGAGCAGTACTTC. Translating gives CASSFLARGPMEQYF.

This clonotype was observed at least ten times. The genes are TRBV5-6 and TRBJ2-2; D not certain. The CDR3 contains 13 residues. V lost 0 bases to trimming and J lost 4 bases, with 4 bases between them. Germline CDR1 and CDR2: SGHDT and YYEEEE. The chain's CDR3 is CASSLVSTGELFF. The CDR3 nucleotides are TGTGCCAGCAGCTTGGTTTCCACCGGGGAGCTGTTTTTT.

Judged by abundance, this clonotype is medium-sized (0.01 to 0.1%). The chain combines TRBV2 with TRBJ1-6, with D possibly matching TRBD1 (6 bases). The V gene's germline CDR1 is SNHLY and CDR2 FYNNEI. Between the trimmed V and J ends, which lost 5 bases and 8 bases, there was a span of 13 bases. CDR3 length equals 14 residues. This chain's CDR3 is CASSYRDRDSPLHF. In nucleotides, the CDR3 is TGTGCCAGCAGTTACAGGGATCGGGATTCACCCCTCCACTTT.

The table lists this clonotype with many counts. V usage is TRBV28 and J usage is TRBJ2-2; D gene uncertain. Between the trimmed V and J ends, which lost 7 bases and 5 bases, there was a span of 8 bases. This CDR3 has 12 residues. Germline V lookup: CDR1 MDHEN, CDR2 SYDVKM. CDR3 sequence reads: CASTGPTGELFF. The CDR3 DNA sequence: TGTGCCAGCACAGGTCCGACCGGGGAGCTGTTTTTT.

Relative to its sample, this clonotype is medium-sized. The chain uses TRBV12-3 or TRBV12-4 and TRBJ1-4; D possibly corresponds to TRBD1 (6 bases). This CDR3 contains 16 residues. V gave up 5 bases and J gave up 1 base, with 14 bases separating them. In nucleotides, the CDR3 is TGTGCCAGCAGTCTGCCGGGGGGGCGAACTAATGAAAAACTGTTTTTT. Amino acids: CASSLPGGRTNEKLFF.

This clonotype was detected many times. The V call is TRBV14, the J call TRBJ2-5, with TRBD2 identical over 13 bases. The CDR3 loop spans 17 amino acids. Losses at the gene ends were 3 bases for V and 0 bases for J; bases not matched to a gene: 4. CDR1 is SGHDN and CDR2 is FVKESK in the germline V gene. The chain's CDR3 is CASSHGTSGVYQETQYF. The CDR3 DNA sequence: TGTGCCAGCAGCCATGGGACTAGCGGGGTTTACCAAGAGACCCAGTACTTC. Filled out from reference TRBV14 and TRBJ2-5, the complete variable domain reads EAGVTQFPSHSVIEKGQTVTLRCDPISGHDNLYWYRRVMGKEIKFLLHFVKESKQDESGMPNNRFLAERTGGTYSTLKVQPAELEDSGVYFCASSHGTSGVYQETQYFGPGTRLLVL.

The chain couples TRBV19 to TRBJ2-5; D uncertain. The CDR3 sequence is 13 residues long. Trimming stripped 3 bases from V and 2 bases from J, with 7 bases between. CDR1 and CDR2 (germline): LNHDA, SQIVND (reference sequence). The CDR3 loop is CASSIGRQETQYF. CDR3 coding DNA: TGTGCCAGTAGTATTGGACGGCAAGAGACCCAGTACTTC.

There are many counts of this clonotype. The rearrangement uses TRBV11-2 and TRBJ1-4, with TRBD1 identical over 9 bases. Germline lookup yields CDR1 SGHAT and CDR2 FQNNGV. After removal of 5 bases from V and 0 bases from J, the junction contained 7 bases not matched to a gene. The length of the CDR3 is 17 residues. The CDR3 sequence is CASSPGQGRATNEKLFF. DNA for the CDR3: TGTGCCAGCAGCCCAGGACAGGGGAGAGCAACTAATGAAAAACTGTTTTTT.

In its sample, this clonotype is medium-sized. V and J are TRBV6-5 and TRBJ2-1; D is possibly TRBD1 or TRBD2 (5 bases each). The CDR3 has 15 residues. Looked up from germline, CDR1 is MNHEY and CDR2 is SVGAGI. V lost 2 bases to trimming and J lost 6 bases, with 14 bases between them. The CDR3 DNA reads as TGTGCCAGCAGTTACAACGGGGCGAGAGGCAATGAGCAGTTCTTC. Translation gives CASSYNGARGNEQFF.

This clonotype was seen repeatedly, ten times or more. CDR3 in amino acids: CASSLLLAGGPNEQFF. The CDR3 DNA sequence: TGTGCCAGCAGTCTGCTACTAGCGGGAGGGCCGAATGAGCAGTTCTTC. The V and J genes are TRBV12-3 or TRBV12-4 and TRBJ2-1; 13 nucleotides line up with TRBD2. The V gene end was trimmed by 5 bases and the J gene end by 7 bases; junction bases not matched to a gene: 8. CDR3 size: 16 residues.

This clonotype is labeled as medium-sized. The chain combines TRBV6-1 with TRBJ1-1; TRBD1 agrees at 8 bases. Germline V gives CDR1 MNHNS, CDR2 SASEGT. The CDR3 has 14 amino acids. With 1 base clipped from V and 5 bases from J, the junction kept 3 bases outside the gene matches. The CDR3 DNA follows: TGTGCCAGCAGTGAAGACAGGGGGGTAACTGAAGCTTTCTTT. This gives the protein CASSEDRGVTEAFF.

This clonotype was picked up many times. The chain has TRBV7-9 and TRBJ2-4; no definite D call. This CDR3 comprises 13 residues. V shed 8 bases and J shed 5 bases, with 13 bases lying between them. Per germline, CDR1 SEHNR and CDR2 FQNEAQ (reference sequence). As DNA, the CDR3 is TGTGCCAGCGCCGGAAGGGTCCAAAACATTCAGTACTTC. It specifies CASAGRVQNIQYF.

The CDR3 spells CASSLERNQPQHF. The CDR3 DNA is TGTGCCAGCAGCTTAGAAAGAAATCAGCCCCAGCATTTT. The chain couples TRBV7-2 to TRBJ1-5, with no clear D. The CDR3 runs 13 residues. With 1 base removed from V and 4 bases from J, the gap between germline ends came to 5 bases. CDR1 SGHTA and CDR2 FQGNSA come from the germline V gene. Full variable domain (missing parts from reference TRBV7-2 and TRBJ1-5): GAGVSQSPSNKVTEKGKDVELRCDPISGHTALYWYRQSLGQGLEFLIYFQGNSAPDKSGLPSDRFSAERTGGSVSTLTIQRTQQEDSAVYLCASSLERNQPQHFGDGTRLSIL.

This clonotype appeared many times. V usage is TRBV5-4 and J usage is TRBJ1-1; weak D call: TRBD1 (5 bases). The V gene's germline CDR1 is SGHNT and CDR2 YYREEE (reference sequence). Trimming took off 4 bases at V and 0 bases at J, with 7 bases between the two ends. The CDR3 extends over 13 amino acids. CDR3 region: CASSEGVNTEAFF. CDR3 sequence (DNA): TGTGCCAGCAGCGAAGGGGTGAACACTGAAGCTTTCTTT.

There are a few counts of this clonotype. The V call is TRBV7-2, the J call TRBJ2-4, with D possibly being TRBD2 (6 bases). Germline V gene lookup returns CDR1 SGHTA and CDR2 FQGNSA. The CDR3 length is 14 residues. Trimming took off 6 bases at V and 6 bases at J, with 15 bases between the two ends. CDR3 sequence reads: CASRDDGGVNIQYF. The CDR3 nucleotides are TGTGCCAGCAGAGATGATGGAGGGGTAAACATTCAGTACTTC. Full variable domain (missing parts from reference TRBV7-2 and TRBJ2-4): GAGVSQSPSNKVTEKGKDVELRCDPISGHTALYWYRQSLGQGLEFLIYFQGNSAPDKSGLPSDRFSAERTGGSVSTLTIQRTQQEDSAVYLCASRDDGGVNIQYFGAGTRLSVL.

This clonotype appeared many times. This sequence joins TRBV20-1 and TRBJ2-3; D gene unclear. The CDR3 spans 17 residues. Trimming took 1 base from V and 3 from J, leaving 20 bases between them. The germline V gene encodes CDR1 DFQATT and CDR2 SNEGSKA (reference sequence). In nucleotides, the CDR3 is TGCAGTGCTAGAGCGAACTTCGTCGGGCGGTGGACAGATACGCAGTATTTT. Residues: CSARANFVGRWTDTQYF.

In its sample, this clonotype ranks as medium-sized. This chain links TRBV5-5 with TRBJ1-6, with D tentatively TRBD1 (6 bases). Germline CDR1 is SGHKS and CDR2 is YYEKEE (reference sequence). V lost 1 base to trimming and J lost 9 bases, with 14 bases between them. This CDR3 comprises 15 residues. The CDR3 DNA sequence: TGTGCCAGCAGCTTGTCGGACAGAATGGGTTCACCCCTCCACTTT. Translated, it gives CASSLSDRMGSPLHF.

In its sample, this clonotype was seen many times. This chain links TRBV7-8 with TRBJ2-7; no clear D gene. The CDR3 extends over 13 amino acids. Trimming cost V 0 bases and J 2 bases, with 5 bases left between them. The germline V gene encodes CDR1 SGHVS and CDR2 FQNEAQ. CDR3 protein: CASSLAETYEQYF. In DNA form, the CDR3 reads TGTGCCAGCAGCTTAGCTGAAACCTACGAGCAGTACTTC.

This clonotype was recorded once. CDR3 bases: TGTGCCAGCAGCGTACACAGGGGAGCTAGCACTGAAGCTTTCTTT. Amino acid sequence: CASSVHRGASTEAFF. The V call is TRBV11-2, the J call TRBJ1-1; 7 positions agree with TRBD1. With V trimmed by 5 bases and J by 4 bases, 10 bases remained unmatched. The CDR3 runs 15 residues. The germline V gene has CDR1 SGHAT and CDR2 FQNNGV. The variable domain in full, completed from reference TRBV11-2 and TRBJ1-1, reads EAGVAQSPRYKIIEKRQSVAFWCNPISGHATLYWYQQILGQGPKLLIQFQNNGVVDDSQLPKDRFSAERLKGVDSTLKIQPAKLEDSAVYLCASSVHRGASTEAFFGQGTRLTVV.

This clonotype is deemed medium-sized. This sequence joins TRBV11-3 and TRBJ2-1; D is unclear. The CDR3 contains 13 residues. The germline gives CDR1 SGHNT, CDR2 YENEEA. V was trimmed by 4 bases and J by 0 bases, leaving 4 bases between them. This chain's CDR3 is CASSSSSYNEQFF. In nucleotides, the CDR3 is TGTGCCAGCAGCTCAAGCTCCTACAATGAGCAGTTCTTC.

This clonotype was counted ten times or more. This chain joins TRBV2 and TRBJ2-6; D not resolved. Trimming took off 4 bases at V and 0 bases at J, with 7 bases between the two ends. Germline CDR1 reads SNHLY; CDR2 reads FYNNEI. The CDR3 has 15 amino acids. This CDR3 reads CASSVADSGANVLTF. Written as DNA, the CDR3 is TGTGCCAGCAGTGTAGCAGACTCTGGGGCCAACGTCCTGACTTTC.

This clonotype was seen repeatedly, ten times or more. This chain links TRBV18 with TRBJ1-6; 8 bases are a match to TRBD1. The CDR3 covers 15 residues. Germline CDR1 reads KGHSH; CDR2 reads LQKENI. J lost 7 bases, V lost 1 base, and 3 bases had no gene match. The CDR3 loop is CASSPQQGGNSPLHF. The CDR3 coding sequence is TGTGCCAGCTCACCACAACAGGGGGGCAATTCACCCCTCCACTTT. Full variable domain (missing parts from reference TRBV18 and TRBJ1-6): NAGVMQNPRHLVRRRGQEARLRCSPMKGHSHVYWYRQLPEEGLKFMVYLQKENIIDESGMPKERFSAEFPKEGPSILRIQQVVRGDSAAYFCASSPQQGGNSPLHFGNGTRLTVT.

This clonotype was recorded a few times. The V gene is TRBV2, the J gene TRBJ1-2; TRBD1 is a possible D gene (6 bases). The V end lost 8 bases, the J end lost 6 bases, and 19 bases lay between the germline ends. The germline CDR1 and CDR2 sequences are SNHLY and FYNNEI. This CDR3 region has 14 residues. CDR3 DNA sequence: TGTGCCAGCGAGCTTTACAGGGAGCGAGATGGCTACACCTTC. Translation gives CASELYRERDGYTF.

This clonotype is labeled medium-sized. The chain has TRBV18 and TRBJ1-1, with TRBD1 identical over 7 bases. Germline V gene data show CDR1 as KGHSH and CDR2 as LQKENI. Trimming took 4 bases from V and 4 from J; bases not matched to a gene: 15. The CDR3 spans 17 residues. In DNA form, the CDR3 reads TGTGCCAGCTCACTCGACACACCAGGGGGAGGGGGCACTGAAGCTTTCTTT. The encoded protein is CASSLDTPGGGGTEAFF.